Below, 25 T cell receptor beta chains from the same sample are listed, as sequenced in a study of cytomegalovirus exposure and HLA in healthy donors. A multiplex PCR was run with 60 Vbeta primers and 13 Jbeta primers. The repertoire was sequenced with immunoSEQ multiplex PCR; TCRdb's copy has only in-frame clones and lacks some. The table lists roughly 150,000 clones, 60% to 80% of them singletons. Sequencing used PBMCs. All receptors come from a man between 50 and 59 years old in good health and CMV-seropositive.

This clone appeared once. The V gene is TRBV9, the J gene TRBJ2-3, with 9 bases matching TRBD1. In germline, CDR1 is SGDLS, CDR2 YYNGEE. The length of the CDR3 is 16 residues. Trimming cost V 0 bases and J 2 bases; bases outside gene matches: 4. CDR3 region: CASSVVTGGITDTQYF. CDR3 in DNA: TGTGCCAGCAGCGTAGTAACAGGGGGCATCACAGATACGCAGTATTTT.

The CDR3 here is CASSQVSGGDTIYF. For the CDR3, the DNA is TGTGCCAGCAGCCAAGTTTCCGGGGGTGACACCATATATTTT. J is TRBJ1-3 and V is TRBV4-2, with D possibly matching TRBD1 (5 bases). Trimming left V 1 base short and J 8 bases short, with 12 bases between. The germline CDR1 and CDR2 sequences are LGHNA and YNFKEQ. CDR3 size: 14 residues.

This sequence joins TRBV18 and TRBJ2-7, with a possible D match to TRBD2 (6 bases). Germline values: CDR1 KGHSH, CDR2 LQKENI. Trimming removed 5 bases at V and 9 bases at J, with 17 bases between. This CDR3 is built from 13 residues. The chain's CDR3 is CASSNREPPVQYF. The DNA of the CDR3 is TGTGCCAGCTCAAACCGGGAGCCACCCGTGCAGTACTTC.

In the case of this clone: A read error may produce the germline difference seen at one junction end. V gene TRBV7-2 combines with J gene TRBJ1-6; possible D gene TRBD1, 6 bases. Germline loops: CDR1 SGHTA, CDR2 FQGNSA. The CDR3 contains 15 residues. This CDR3 is CASSLALGSGHVPYF. CDR3 in DNA: TGTGCCAGCAGCTTAGCATTGGGCTCGGGACACGTTCCCTACTTT. Filled out from reference TRBV7-2 and TRBJ1-6, the complete variable domain reads GAGVSQSPSNKVTEKGKDVELRCDPISGHTALYWYRQSLGQGLEFLIYFQGNSAPDKSGLPSDRFSAERTGGSVSTLTIQRTQQEDSAVYLCASSLALGSGHVPYFGNGTRLTVT.

The J gene is TRBJ2-3, the V gene TRBV7-2; 8 bases map to TRBD1. This CDR3 is 16 amino acids long. V shed 6 bases and J 1 base; nucleotides not matched to a gene: 9. From germline, CDR1 is SGHTA and CDR2 FQGNSA. The CDR3 region is CASSPTGTGRTDTQYF. CDR3 bases: TGTGCCAGCAGTCCAACCGGGACAGGACGCACAGATACGCAGTATTTT.

The chain employs TRBV19 and TRBJ1-5; D may be TRBD1 (5 bases). The CDR3 is 16 amino acids. Trimming cost V 7 bases and J 1 base, with 17 bases left between them. Germline CDR1 LNHDA, CDR2 SQIVND (reference sequence). DNA of the CDR3: TGTGCCAGTACCTCGGGGAGGGGTGGGAGCAATCAGCCCCAGCATTTT. The encoded protein is CASTSGRGGSNQPQHF.

This clone was recorded a few times. The rearrangement joins TRBV27 to TRBJ1-4, with TRBD1 identical over 9 bases. Germline CDR1 reads MNHEY; CDR2 reads SMNVEV (reference sequence). The CDR3 length is 16 residues. The ends lost 6 bases at V and 5 bases at J; junction bases unmatched: 10. CDR3 sequence (DNA): TGTGCCAGCAGCCGCCCGCCGGGACAGGGAAATGAAAAACTGTTTTTT. It yields the protein CASSRPPGQGNEKLFF.

The chain links TRBV28 to TRBJ1-2, with no clear D. Germline-derived CDR1 and CDR2 are MDHEN and SYDVKM. The CDR3 is 13 residues long. V was clipped by 8 bases and J by 2 bases, with 12 bases between them. The CDR3 region is CASLEGGNYGYTF. The CDR3 nucleotides read TGTGCCAGCCTAGAGGGAGGGAACTATGGCTACACCTTC.

J is TRBJ1-5 and V is TRBV2; D is unresolved. Trimming pared 5 bases from V and 4 bases from J, leaving 6 bases between. This CDR3 has 12 residues. Germline V CDR1 and CDR2: SNHLY, FYNNEI. CDR3 amino acids: CASSLLNQPQHF. The CDR3 region has the DNA TGTGCCAGCAGTCTATTGAATCAGCCCCAGCATTTT.

CDR3 in DNA: TGTGCCAGCAGCCGCGGGAAAATGAATCAGCCCCAGCATTTT. It specifies CASSRGKMNQPQHF. The chain has TRBV7-9 and TRBJ1-5; no firm D call. The V end lost 5 bases, the J end lost 4 bases, and 12 bases lay between the germline ends. The CDR3 is made up of 14 amino acids. The germline gives CDR1 SEHNR, CDR2 FQNEAQ (reference sequence).

DNA for the CDR3: TGCGCCAGCAGCTCTGTGGACAAGCGGGGCGAGCAGTACTTC. This gives the protein CASSSVDKRGEQYF. This chain links TRBV5-1 with TRBJ2-7; 7 bases line up with TRBD2. CDR3 length equals 14 residues. Germline V CDR1 and CDR2: SGHRS, YFSETQ. V gave up 3 bases and J gave up 6 bases; unmatched junction bases: 9.

This clone was picked up a small number of times. The V call is TRBV6-1, the J call TRBJ2-7, with D possibly matching TRBD2 (6 bases). The CDR3 is 13 residues long. Between the trimmed V and J ends, which lost 10 bases and 3 bases, there was a span of 16 bases. Germline-derived CDR1 and CDR2 are MNHNS and SASEGT. CDR3 protein: CATRLGNYYEQYF. Here the CDR3 DNA reads TGTGCCACCAGACTAGGAAACTACTACGAGCAGTACTTC.

The chain couples TRBV6-5 to TRBJ1-1, with D perhaps TRBD1 (6 bases). The CDR3 has 14 residues. V was pared by 3 bases and J by 2 bases, with 10 bases between. The germline V gene encodes CDR1 MNHEY and CDR2 SVGAGI. CDR3 sequence reads: CASSYSQGNTEAFF. CDR3 in DNA: TGTGCCAGCAGTTATTCACAGGGTAACACTGAAGCTTTCTTT.

The chain links TRBV7-8 to TRBJ2-3; 12 bases are a match to TRBD2. The CDR3 runs 14 residues. Germline lookup yields CDR1 SGHVS and CDR2 FQNEAQ. The ends lost 5 bases at V and 6 bases at J; junction bases unmatched: 3. The CDR3 nucleotides are TGTGCCAGCAGCAGAGGGACTAGCGGGGATACGCAGTATTTT. Its translation is CASSRGTSGDTQYF. Drawing the rest from reference TRBV7-8 and TRBJ2-3, the complete variable domain is GAGVSQSPRYKVAKRGQDVALRCDPISGHVSLFWYQQALGQGPEFLTYFQNEAQLDKSGLPSDRFFAERPEGSVSTLKIQRTQQEDSAVYLCASSRGTSGDTQYFGPGTRLTVL.

The chain is built from TRBV29-1 and TRBJ1-1; weak D call: TRBD1 (5 bases). From germline, CDR1 is SQVTM and CDR2 ANQGSEA. The CDR3 is 13 residues long. The ends were cut back, 4 bases at V and 8 bases at J, with 17 bases in the middle. CDR3 sequence: CSVGGRRGLEAFF. CDR3 sequence (DNA): TGCAGCGTTGGGGGCAGGCGCGGATTGGAAGCTTTCTTT.

The rearrangement joins TRBV9 to TRBJ1-4, with 7 bases that match TRBD1. The CDR3 totals 15 residues. V lost 3 bases to trimming and J lost 8 bases; unmatched junction nucleotides: 10. Germline V gene sequence: CDR1 SGDLS, CDR2 YYNGEE. In nucleotides, the CDR3 is TGTGCCAGCAGCGCCTACAGGGGTGTGAGGGAAAAACTGTTTTTT. This gives the protein CASSAYRGVREKLFF.

The chain employs TRBV7-8 and TRBJ1-4, with 9 bases lining up with TRBD1. The germline gives CDR1 SGHVS, CDR2 FQNEAQ. Trimming cost V 4 bases and J 7 bases; bases outside gene matches: 4. This CDR3 comprises 14 residues. CDR3 nucleotides: TGTGCCAGCAGCTCGACAGGGGGACGTGAAAAACTGTTTTTT. It translates to CASSSTGGREKLFF.

The J gene is TRBJ1-1, the V gene TRBV19, with a tentative D call TRBD1 (5 bases). The CDR3 is 12 residues long. V lost 9 bases and J lost 5, with 13 bases in between. Germline CDR1 LNHDA, CDR2 SQIVND (reference sequence). For the CDR3, the DNA is TGTGCCAGCGGGGGGATGGGTACTGAAGCTTTCTTT. It specifies CASGGMGTEAFF.

This chain links TRBV7-2 with TRBJ1-2; D is ambiguous. Deletions cut 3 bases from V and 0 bases from J, with 11 bases between. The CDR3 consists of 15 residues. Germline V lookup: CDR1 SGHTA, CDR2 FQGNSA. The chain's CDR3 is CASSLGLGANYGYTF. The CDR3, as DNA: TGTGCCAGCAGCTTGGGGTTGGGAGCTAACTATGGCTACACCTTC. Full variable domain (outside the CDR3, taken from reference TRBV7-2 and TRBJ1-2): GAGVSQSPSNKVTEKGKDVELRCDPISGHTALYWYRQSLGQGLEFLIYFQGNSAPDKSGLPSDRFSAERTGGSVSTLTIQRTQQEDSAVYLCASSLGLGANYGYTFGSGTRLTVV.

The chain's CDR3 is CASSQGPSGDSYEQYF. The CDR3 region has the DNA TGCGCCAGCAGCCAAGGACCTAGCGGGGACTCTTACGAGCAGTACTTC. The chain combines TRBV4-3 with TRBJ2-7; TRBD2 matches 9 bases. There are 16 residues in the CDR3. Germline assignment: CDR1 LGHNA and CDR2 YSLEER. The V gene end was trimmed by 1 base and the J gene end by 4 bases; junction bases not matched to a gene: 8.

The rearrangement uses TRBV5-1 and TRBJ1-2; TRBD1 matches at 10 bases. CDR3 length equals 15 residues. The germline V gene encodes CDR1 SGHRS and CDR2 YFSETQ. Trimming removed 4 bases from V and 6 bases from J; junction bases left unmatched: 9. The CDR3: CASSLDGTGVHGYTF. The CDR3 bases are TGCGCCAGCAGCCTAGACGGGACAGGGGTTCATGGCTACACCTTC.

This CDR3 is CASSLVGSGGLNEQFF. Written as DNA, the CDR3 is TGTGCCAGCAGCTTAGTGGGTAGCGGGGGGTTAAATGAGCAGTTCTTC. This chain uses TRBV11-2 with TRBJ2-1; TRBD2 matches at 10 bases. The V segment lost 1 base and the J segment 7 bases; nucleotides outside the gene matches: 7. This CDR3 is 16 amino acids long. CDR1 and CDR2 (germline): SGHAT, FQNNGV. Supplemented by reference TRBV11-2 and TRBJ2-1, the full variable domain reads EAGVAQSPRYKIIEKRQSVAFWCNPISGHATLYWYQQILGQGPKLLIQFQNNGVVDDSQLPKDRFSAERLKGVDSTLKIQPAKLEDSAVYLCASSLVGSGGLNEQFFGPGTRLTVL.

The sample holds a few counts of this clone. The rearrangement uses TRBV28 and TRBJ2-5, with D possibly TRBD1 on 6 matching bases. Germline assignment: CDR1 MDHEN and CDR2 SYDVKM. This CDR3 has 14 amino acids. Between the trimmed V and J ends, which lost 4 bases and 5 bases, there was a span of 14 bases. The CDR3 nucleotides read TGTGCCAGCAGTTCACCAGGGGTTAGGGAGACCCAGTACTTC. It is translated as CASSSPGVRETQYF. Complete variable domain (other parts from reference TRBV28 and TRBJ2-5): DVKVTQSSRYLVKRTGEKVFLECVQDMDHENMFWYRQDPGLGLRLIYFSYDVKMKEKGDIPEGYSVSREKKERFSLILESASTNQTSMYLCASSSPGVRETQYFGPGTRLLVL.

This chain uses TRBV6-5 with TRBJ2-7, with D unresolved. Germline-derived CDR1 and CDR2 are MNHEY and SVGAGI. Trimming cost V 2 bases and J 3 bases, with 17 bases left between them. The CDR3 length is 16 residues. Here the CDR3 reads CASSYTQGSWSYEQYF. The CDR3 DNA reads TGTGCCAGCAGTTACACCCAAGGAAGTTGGAGCTACGAGCAGTACTTC.

The V gene is TRBV5-1, the J gene TRBJ2-7; maybe TRBD2 (7 bases). The CDR3 has 17 residues. Trimming stripped 0 bases from V and 0 bases from J, with 16 bases between. CDR1 and CDR2 from the germline V gene are SGHRS and YFSETQ. This chain's CDR3 is CASSLGGALAYSYEQYF. In DNA form, the CDR3 reads TGCGCCAGCAGCTTGGGGGGGGCACTAGCGTACTCCTACGAGCAGTACTTC.